A single sample is the source of the 2 T cell receptor beta chains below, sequenced in a study of blood T cell repertoires in COVID-19. Assay used: immunoSEQ multiplex PCR; TCRdb lists only in-frame clones, some missing. The sample lists about 200,000 clones; more than 70% were seen once. The material sequenced was peripheral blood. All receptors come from a man between 18 and 29 years old with active or convalescent COVID-19.

The gene calls are TRBV6-4 and TRBJ2-7; 7 bases map to TRBD1. Unmatched junction bases numbered 16, after V lost 0 bases and J lost 5 bases. Germline CDR1 and CDR2: MRHNA and SNTAGT. The CDR3 length is 18 residues. CDR3 nucleotide sequence: TGTGCCAGCAGTGACTCCATAGAGGAAAGGCAGGGGGAACACGAGCAGTACTTC. This translates into CASSDSIEERQGEHEQYF.

The chain combines TRBV19 with TRBJ2-7, with 9 bases lining up with TRBD1. The CDR3 has 13 amino acids. With V trimmed by 5 bases and J by 6 bases, 5 bases remained unmatched. Looked up from germline, CDR1 is LNHDA and CDR2 is SQIVND (reference sequence). The CDR3 reads CASSGGQGGEQYF. CDR3 bases: TGTGCCAGTAGTGGGGGACAGGGAGGCGAGCAGTACTTC.